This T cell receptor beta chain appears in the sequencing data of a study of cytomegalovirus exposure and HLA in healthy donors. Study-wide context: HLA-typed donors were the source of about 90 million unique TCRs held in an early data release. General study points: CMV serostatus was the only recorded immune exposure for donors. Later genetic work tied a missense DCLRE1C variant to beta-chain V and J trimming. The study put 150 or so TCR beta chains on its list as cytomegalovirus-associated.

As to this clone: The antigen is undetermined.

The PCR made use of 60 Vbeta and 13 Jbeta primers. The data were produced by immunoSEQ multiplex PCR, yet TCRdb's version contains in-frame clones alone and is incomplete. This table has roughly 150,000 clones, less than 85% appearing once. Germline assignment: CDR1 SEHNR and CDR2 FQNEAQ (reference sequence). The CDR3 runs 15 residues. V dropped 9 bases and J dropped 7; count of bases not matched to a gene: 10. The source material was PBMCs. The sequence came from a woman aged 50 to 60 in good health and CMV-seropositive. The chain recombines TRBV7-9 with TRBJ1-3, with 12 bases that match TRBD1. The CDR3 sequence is CARLPRDRGQNTIYF. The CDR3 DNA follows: TGTGCCAGGCTCCCCCGGGACAGGGGGCAGAACACCATATATTTT.